Shown below are 2 T cell receptor beta chains from a single sample sequenced in a study of blood T cell repertoires in COVID-19. Method: immunoSEQ multiplex PCR; TCRdb's copy keeps in-frame clones and lacks some. This table has about 260,000 clones, about 90% appearing once. The sequencing input was peripheral blood. These receptors originate from a woman aged 45-65 years with acute or convalescent COVID-19.

This rearrangement joins TRBV7-6 to TRBJ2-7; D gene unclear. V was trimmed by 0 bases and J by 4 bases, leaving 13 bases between them. The CDR3 has 15 amino acids. The germline gives CDR1 SGHVS, CDR2 FNYEAQ. Written as DNA, the CDR3 is TGTGCCAGCAGCTTAGCCGCGGATGGCCAATACGAGCAGTACTTC. Its translation is CASSLAADGQYEQYF.

This clone has only one observation. The genes are TRBV24-1 and TRBJ2-5; D remains ambiguous. The length of the CDR3 is 13 residues. Trimming stripped 2 bases from V and 5 bases from J, with 8 bases between. The V gene's germline CDR1 is KGHDR and CDR2 SFDVKD. The CDR3 loop is CATSDYFVETQYF. DNA of the CDR3: TGTGCCACCAGTGATTACTTCGTGGAGACCCAGTACTTC.